Listed below are T cell receptor beta chains from one sample, sequenced in a study of T-cell memory formation after mild COVID-19. One entry per CDR3 protein, called by TCRdb with MiXCR from the 5' RACE reads. The sample records under 200,000 distinct CDR3 sequences, 31% being singletons. Specimen: PBMCs or a T cell subset sorted from them (not recorded which). The receptors shown here come from an adult woman who had mild COVID-19 (a few samples of this study predate the infection). Cell type and time point are not known. Both conserved end residues are part of each CDR3. Fields, in order: D gene, CDR3 length, J gene, clone size, V gene, CDR3 DNA, CDR3 protein. The D gene is left open where the match is weak. Rows may omit the clone size; those that give it use once, few, many or a size class.

. | 14 | TRBJ2-1 | many | TRBV30 | TGTGCCTGGAGTAGCTGGGGGGCTTACAATGAGCAGTTCTTC | CAWSSWGAYNEQFF
. | 14 | TRBJ2-3 | . | TRBV13 | TGTGCCAGCAGCTTAGCTACAGCCACAGATACGCAGTATTTT | CASSLATATDTQYF
. | 18 | TRBJ2-7 | . | TRBV5-1 | TGCGCCAGCAGCTTGGGGTCGGTATTGGGCACGGCCCCGGAGGAGCAGTACTTC | CASSLGSVLGTAPEEQYF
. | 16 | TRBJ2-3 | . | TRBV5-1 | TGCGCCAGCAGCACACGCGGACAGTCTTGGGGAGATACGCAGTATTTT | CASSTRGQSWGDTQYF
. | 13 | TRBJ2-5 | . | TRBV7-2 | TGTGCCAGCAGACGAAGAGGATGGGAGACCCAGTACTTC | CASRRRGWETQYF
. | 14 | TRBJ2-5 | . | TRBV11-2 | TGTGCCAGCAGAATTCTAGGGGGGGCGAAGACCCAGTACTTC | CASRILGGAKTQYF
TRBD2 | 15 | TRBJ2-7 | . | TRBV5-1 | TGCGCCAGCAGCTTGGGACTAGCGGGAGTCTACGAGCAGTACTTC | CASSLGLAGVYEQYF
. | 13 | TRBJ1-1 | . | TRBV10-3 | TGTGCCATCAGTGAGCCCTCTCTCACTGAAGCTTTCTTT | CAISEPSLTEAFF
. | 14 | TRBJ2-5 | few | TRBV3-1 | TGTGCCAGCAGCCAAGGGACAAGGGGTGAGACCCAGTACTTC | CASSQGTRGETQYF
. | 14 | TRBJ2-3 | few | TRBV7-3 | TGTGCCAGCAGCCCCCAGGGGCTCAAGGATACGCAGTATTTT | CASSPQGLKDTQYF
TRBD2 | 14 | TRBJ2-7 | few | TRBV29-1 | TGCAGCGCCGCGGGGGGCCCGATATCCTACGAGCAGTACTTC | CSAAGGPISYEQYF
TRBD2 | 14 | TRBJ2-1 | . | TRBV20-1 | TGCAGTGCTAGAGATTCCCGGACTAGCAATGAGCAGTTCTTC | CSARDSRTSNEQFF
. | 13 | TRBJ2-7 | few | TRBV2 | TGTGCCAGCAGTTCCGGGACATACTACGAGCAGTACTTC | CASSSGTYYEQYF
TRBD2 | 14 | TRBJ2-7 | . | TRBV3-1 | TGTGCCAGCAGCTTCACTAGCGGCTCCTACGAGCAGTACTTC | CASSFTSGSYEQYF
TRBD1 | 15 | TRBJ1-4 | . | TRBV4-1 | TGCGCCAGCAGCCAGGCCGGGACAGGGTGGGAAAAACTGTTTTTT | CASSQAGTGWEKLFF
TRBD2 | 15 | TRBJ2-3 | . | TRBV7-3 | TGTGCCAGCAGCTTACTAGCGGGAGATGTAGATACGCAGTATTTT | CASSLLAGDVDTQYF
TRBD1 | 14 | TRBJ1-1 | . | TRBV2 | TGTGCCAGCAGTGAAGCACAGGGGGTGACTGAAGCTTTCTTT | CASSEAQGVTEAFF
. | 15 | TRBJ2-3 | few | TRBV4-3 | TGCGCCAGCAGCCAAGGGGAGGCTCGCACAGATACGCAGTATTTT | CASSQGEARTDTQYF
. | 11 | TRBJ1-1 | few | TRBV11-2 | TGTGCCAGCAGCTTAGGGGCTGAAGCTTTCTTT | CASSLGAEAFF
TRBD2 | 15 | TRBJ2-3 | . | TRBV7-8 | TGTGCCAGCAGCTCTGGACTAGCGGGAGATCGTGGGCAGTATTTT | CASSSGLAGDRGQYF
. | 17 | TRBJ1-2 | few | TRBV19 | TGTGCCAGTAGTACTCCCCCCGCCGAGCGGGGAGGCTATGGCTACACCTTC | CASSTPPAERGGYGYTF
. | 13 | TRBJ2-5 | many | TRBV18 | TGTGCCAGCTCCTGGGGCCCTCAAGAGACCCAGTACTTC | CASSWGPQETQYF
. | 15 | TRBJ2-2 | . | TRBV5-1 | TGCGCCAGCAGCTTGGGCCACAGGGACACCGGGGAGCTGTTTTTT | CASSLGHRDTGELFF
. | 15 | TRBJ2-5 | . | TRBV24-1 | TGTGCCACCAGTGATCCCAAAACAGGGACAAAGACCCAGTACTTC | CATSDPKTGTKTQYF
. | 15 | TRBJ2-3 | few | TRBV7-3 | TGTGCCAGCAGCTTAAGAAGTTCAAGCACAGATACGCAGTATTTT | CASSLRSSSTDTQYF
. | 17 | TRBJ2-1 | . | TRBV11-2 | TGTGCCAGCAGCTCAACTCCGGGACTCACAAAGGGCAATGAGCAGTTCTTC | CASSSTPGLTKGNEQFF
TRBD2 | 13 | TRBJ2-1 | . | TRBV27 | TGTGCCAGCAGGCTAGCGGGGGGCAATGAGCAGTTCTTC | CASRLAGGNEQFF
. | 15 | TRBJ2-2 | few | TRBV7-9 | TGTGCCAGCAGCCCCTTTCCGGGAAACACCGGGGAGCTGTTTTTT | CASSPFPGNTGELFF
TRBD1 | 14 | TRBJ2-1 | . | TRBV11-2 | TGTGCCAGCAGAAGCGGACAGGGGGACAATGAGCAGTTCTTC | CASRSGQGDNEQFF
TRBD2 | 16 | TRBJ2-3 | . | TRBV4-2 | TGTGCCAGCAGCCAAGGGGGACTAGCGCTCACAGATACGCAGTATTTT | CASSQGGLALTDTQYF
TRBD2 | 18 | TRBJ2-3 | . | TRBV24-1 | TGTGCCACCAGTGACCGGGCCCTAGCGGATTCTAGCACAGATACGCAGTATTTT | CATSDRALADSSTDTQYF
. | 15 | TRBJ2-7 | . | TRBV20-1 | TGCAGTGCTAGAATCCTGGCAGGGGGGATCTACGAGCAGTACTTC | CSARILAGGIYEQYF
. | 17 | TRBJ2-3 | . | TRBV12-3/TRBV12-4 | TGTGCCAGCAGTCCCCGGACTCACGACGTGAGCACAGATACGCAGTATTTT | CASSPRTHDVSTDTQYF
. | 15 | TRBJ2-1 | few | TRBV7-8 | TGTGCCAGCAGCTACCGTATACGGGAGATTGGTGAGCAGTTCTTC | CASSYRIREIGEQFF
TRBD1 | 12 | TRBJ1-5 | once | TRBV20-1 | TGCAGTGCTGGGGGACAGAATCAGCCCCAGCATTTT | CSAGGQNQPQHF
TRBD2 | 13 | TRBJ2-5 | few | TRBV20-1 | TGCAGTGCTAGAGGAGCGGGAGAGAAGACCCAGTACTTC | CSARGAGEKTQYF
. | 15 | TRBJ2-3 | . | TRBV7-9 | TGTGCCAGCAGCTTAGCAAGATCTAACACAGATACGCAGTATTTT | CASSLARSNTDTQYF
TRBD1 | 17 | TRBJ2-3 | . | TRBV24-1 | TGTGCCACCAGTGATTTGTCAACAGGGGGCCGAGGAGATACGCAGTATTTT | CATSDLSTGGRGDTQYF
. | 13 | TRBJ1-1 | . | TRBV6-2/TRBV6-3 | TGTGCCAGCAGTTACTTCGAAGGGTCTGAAGCTTTCTTT | CASSYFEGSEAFF
TRBD2 | 13 | TRBJ2-1 | . | TRBV14 | TGTGCCAGCAGCCAAGGAGTTCTAGCGGTGAAGTTCTTC | CASSQGVLAVKFF
TRBD2 | 15 | TRBJ2-5 | . | TRBV5-1 | TGCGCCAGCAGCACCGGGACTAGCGGGATGGAGACCCAGTACTTC | CASSTGTSGMETQYF
. | 12 | TRBJ1-2 | few | TRBV12-3/TRBV12-4 | TGTGCCAGCAGGACCCAGGGTTCCGGCTACACCTTC | CASRTQGSGYTF
. | 14 | TRBJ1-1 | . | TRBV29-1 | TGCAGCGTTGAAGGACTCCGATGGGACACTGAAGCTTTCTTT | CSVEGLRWDTEAFF
. | 12 | TRBJ1-3 | . | TRBV7-9 | TGTGCCATCCGGACAGTAGGAAACACCATATATTTT | CAIRTVGNTIYF
. | 12 | TRBJ1-4 | few | TRBV27 | TGTGCCAGCTCAGGATTGAATGAAAAACTGTTTTTT | CASSGLNEKLFF
TRBD2 | 15 | TRBJ2-7 | . | TRBV6-5 | TGTGCCAGCAGTTACCTTGATCGGACTAGCCTCGAGCAGTACTTC | CASSYLDRTSLEQYF
. | 13 | TRBJ2-3 | few | TRBV5-4 | TGTGCCAGCAGACCGACTAGGCGGGCTACGCAGTATTTT | CASRPTRRATQYF
TRBD1 | 12 | TRBJ1-1 | once | TRBV12-3/TRBV12-4 | TGTGCCAGCAGTGGGACAGCGGCTGAAGCTTTCTTT | CASSGTAAEAFF
TRBD1 | 16 | TRBJ1-1 | . | TRBV4-1 | TGCGCCAGCAGCCACCGAGGGGGCGGAATGAACACTGAAGCTTTCTTT | CASSHRGGGMNTEAFF
TRBD1 | 16 | TRBJ2-7 | few | TRBV4-1 | TGCGCCAGCAGCCAAGGACAGGGGGCGCTTTCCTACGAGCAGTACTTC | CASSQGQGALSYEQYF
TRBD1 | 16 | TRBJ2-1 | few | TRBV24-1 | TGTGCCACCAGTGATATAACCGGGACAGCTCCATTTGAGCAGTTCTTC | CATSDITGTAPFEQFF
TRBD1 | 16 | TRBJ2-2 | . | TRBV4-1 | TGCGCCAGCAGCCAAGGGACAGGGGGCGCCCCCGGGGAGCTGTTTTTT | CASSQGTGGAPGELFF
TRBD1 | 14 | TRBJ2-1 | . | TRBV5-6 | TGTGCCAGCAGCAGAGGCAGGGGGTACAATGAGCAGTTCTTC | CASSRGRGYNEQFF
. | 14 | TRBJ1-5 | once | TRBV24-1 | TGTGCCACCAGTGATTCTACCCCTACGCGGCCCCAGCATTTT | CATSDSTPTRPQHF